This T cell receptor beta chain was documented in a study of T cell responses to AZD1222 COVID-19 vaccine. Study-level results: Clonal diversity was possibly underestimated, and white British individuals and females predominated among donors. Spike-specific TCR breadth and depth grew following two AZD1222 doses. Scientists sampled the repertoires only once the peak T cell response had passed.

CDR1 is SGHTA and CDR2 is FQGNSA in the germline V gene. There are 15 residues in the CDR3. J lost 5 bases, V lost 5 bases, and 9 bases had no gene match. Some clones are missing from TCRdb's copy, which holds only in-frame ones; the method was immunoSEQ multiplex PCR. Of tens of thousands of clones listed, 90% are singletons. As regards this clone: Its target is unknown.

The sample was peripheral blood, taken 28 days after the second AZD1222 dose. The rearrangement links TRBV7-2 to TRBJ2-5; 9 bases map to TRBD2. The clonotype originates from an adult who received the AZD1222 COVID-19 vaccine. Here the CDR3 DNA reads TGTGCCAGCAGCCCCTCGGCGGGGGGGTCGGAGACCCAGTACTTC. Encoded protein: CASSPSAGGSETQYF.